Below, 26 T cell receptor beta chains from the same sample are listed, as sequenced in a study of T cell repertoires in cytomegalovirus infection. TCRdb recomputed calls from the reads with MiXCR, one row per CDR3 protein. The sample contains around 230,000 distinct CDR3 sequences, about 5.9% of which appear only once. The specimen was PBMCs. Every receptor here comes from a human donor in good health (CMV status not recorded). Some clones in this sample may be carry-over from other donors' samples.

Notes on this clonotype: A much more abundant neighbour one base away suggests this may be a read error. The CDR3 DNA follows: TGTGTCAGTAGTCCACGGGAGCAAGAGACCCAGTACTTC. Translating gives CVSSPREQETQYF. The rearrangement joins TRBV19 to TRBJ2-5; a possible D gene is TRBD2 (6 bases). CDR3 length: 13 residues. Germline V gene data show CDR1 as LNHDA and CDR2 as SQIVND (reference sequence). The variable domain in full, with the rest retrieved from reference TRBV19 and TRBJ2-5, is DGGITQSPKYLFRKEGQNVTLSCEQNLNHDAMYWYRQDPGQGLRLIYYSQIVNDFQKGDIAEGYSVSREKKESFPLTVTSAQKNPTAFYLCVSSPREQETQYFGPGTRLLVL.

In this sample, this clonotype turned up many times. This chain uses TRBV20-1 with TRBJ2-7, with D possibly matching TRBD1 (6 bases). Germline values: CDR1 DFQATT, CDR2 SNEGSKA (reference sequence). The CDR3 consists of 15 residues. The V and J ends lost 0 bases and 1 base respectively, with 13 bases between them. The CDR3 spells CSARDRLGQSYEQYF. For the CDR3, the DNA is TGCAGTGCTAGAGATCGGTTGGGACAATCCTACGAGCAGTACTTC.

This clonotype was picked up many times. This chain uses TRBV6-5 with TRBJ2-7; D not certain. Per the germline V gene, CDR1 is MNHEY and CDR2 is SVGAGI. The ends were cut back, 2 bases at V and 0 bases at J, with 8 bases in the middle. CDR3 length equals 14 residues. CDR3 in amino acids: CASSYTTSSYEQYF. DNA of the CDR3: TGTGCCAGCAGTTACACTACGAGCTCCTACGAGCAGTACTTC.

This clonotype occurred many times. DNA of the CDR3: TGTGCCAGCAGCTCCCGGACAGGAAGGGATACGCAGTATTTT. Protein: CASSSRTGRDTQYF. The chain employs TRBV7-8 and TRBJ2-3, with 7 bases matching TRBD1. The CDR3 length is 14 residues. Trimming took 4 bases from V and 6 from J; bases not matched to a gene: 7. Germline loops: CDR1 SGHVS, CDR2 FQNEAQ.

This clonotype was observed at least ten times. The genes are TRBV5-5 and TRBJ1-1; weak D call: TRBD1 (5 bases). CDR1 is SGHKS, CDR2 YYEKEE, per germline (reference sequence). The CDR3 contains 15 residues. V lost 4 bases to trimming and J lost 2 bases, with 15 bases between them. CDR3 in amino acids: CASSGGGVPNTEAFF. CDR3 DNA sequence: TGTGCCAGCAGCGGTGGGGGGGTCCCTAACACTGAAGCTTTCTTT.

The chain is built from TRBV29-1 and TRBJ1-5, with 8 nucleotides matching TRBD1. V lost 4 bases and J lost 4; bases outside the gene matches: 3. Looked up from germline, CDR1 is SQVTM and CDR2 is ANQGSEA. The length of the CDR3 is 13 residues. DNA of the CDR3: TGCAGCGTTGGTAACAGGGGGAATCAGCCCCAGCATTTT. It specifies CSVGNRGNQPQHF.

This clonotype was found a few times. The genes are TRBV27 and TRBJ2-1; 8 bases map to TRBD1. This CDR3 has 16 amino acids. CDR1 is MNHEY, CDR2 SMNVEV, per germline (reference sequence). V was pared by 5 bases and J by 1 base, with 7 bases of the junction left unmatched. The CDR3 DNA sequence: TGTGCCAGCAGTCGTCTTCGGGACAGGTCCTACAATGAGCAGTTCTTC. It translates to CASSRLRDRSYNEQFF.

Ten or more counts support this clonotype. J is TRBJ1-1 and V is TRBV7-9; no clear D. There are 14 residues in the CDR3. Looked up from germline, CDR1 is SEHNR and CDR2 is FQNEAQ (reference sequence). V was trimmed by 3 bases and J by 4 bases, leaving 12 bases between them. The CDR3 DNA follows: TGTGCCAGCAGCTTCCCGACGGCTACCACTGAAGCTTTCTTT. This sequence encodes CASSFPTATTEAFF.

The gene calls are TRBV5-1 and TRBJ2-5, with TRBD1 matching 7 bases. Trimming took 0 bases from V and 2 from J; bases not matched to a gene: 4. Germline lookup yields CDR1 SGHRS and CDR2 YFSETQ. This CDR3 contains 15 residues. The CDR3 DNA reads TGCGCCAGCAGCTTGGATGGGACAGAACAAGAGACCCAGTACTTC. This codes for CASSLDGTEQETQYF.

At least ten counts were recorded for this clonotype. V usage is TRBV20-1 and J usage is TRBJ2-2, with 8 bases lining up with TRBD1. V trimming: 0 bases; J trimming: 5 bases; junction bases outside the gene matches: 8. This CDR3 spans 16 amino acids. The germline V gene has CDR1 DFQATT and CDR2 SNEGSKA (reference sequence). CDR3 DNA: TGCAGTGCTAGAGATCTCCGGACAGGGAGTACCGGGGAGCTGTTTTTT. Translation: CSARDLRTGSTGELFF.

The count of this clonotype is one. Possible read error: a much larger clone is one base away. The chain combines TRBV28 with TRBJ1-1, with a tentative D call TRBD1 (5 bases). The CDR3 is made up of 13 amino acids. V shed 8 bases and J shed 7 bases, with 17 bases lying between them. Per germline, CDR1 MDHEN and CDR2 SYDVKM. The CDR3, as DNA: TGTGCCAGCCGTAAGGGTTGGGGGAATGAAGCTTTCTTT. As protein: CASRKGWGNEAFF.

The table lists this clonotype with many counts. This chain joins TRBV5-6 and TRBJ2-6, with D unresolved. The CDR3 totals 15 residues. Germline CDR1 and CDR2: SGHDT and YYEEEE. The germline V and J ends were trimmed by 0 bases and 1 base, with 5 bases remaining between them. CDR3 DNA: TGTGCCAGCAGCTTGGGACAATCTGGGGCCAACGTCCTGACTTTC. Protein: CASSLGQSGANVLTF. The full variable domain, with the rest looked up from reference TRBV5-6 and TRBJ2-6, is DAGVTQSPTHLIKTRGQQVTLRCSPKSGHDTVSWYQQALGQGPQFIFQYYEEEERQRGNFPDRFSGHQFPNYSSELNVNALLLGDSALYLCASSLGQSGANVLTFGAGSRLTVL.

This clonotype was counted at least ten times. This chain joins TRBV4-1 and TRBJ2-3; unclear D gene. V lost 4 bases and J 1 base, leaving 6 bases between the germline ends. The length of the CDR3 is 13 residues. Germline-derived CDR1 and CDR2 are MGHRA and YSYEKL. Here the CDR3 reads CASSPPGTDTQYF. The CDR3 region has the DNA TGCGCCAGCAGCCCTCCGGGCACAGATACGCAGTATTTT.

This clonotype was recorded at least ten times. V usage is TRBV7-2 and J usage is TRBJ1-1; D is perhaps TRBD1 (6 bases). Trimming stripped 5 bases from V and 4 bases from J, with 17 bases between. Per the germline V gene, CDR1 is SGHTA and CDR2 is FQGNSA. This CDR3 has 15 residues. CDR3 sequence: CASSPSGAGATEAFF. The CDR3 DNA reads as TGTGCCAGCAGCCCCTCAGGGGCGGGGGCCACTGAAGCTTTCTTT.

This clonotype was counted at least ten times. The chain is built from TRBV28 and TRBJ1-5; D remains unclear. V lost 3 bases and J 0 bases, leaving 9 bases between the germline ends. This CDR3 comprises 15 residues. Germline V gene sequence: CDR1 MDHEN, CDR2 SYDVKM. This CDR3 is CASSLAHHSNQPQHF. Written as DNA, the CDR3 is TGTGCCAGCAGTTTGGCACACCATAGCAATCAGCCCCAGCATTTT.

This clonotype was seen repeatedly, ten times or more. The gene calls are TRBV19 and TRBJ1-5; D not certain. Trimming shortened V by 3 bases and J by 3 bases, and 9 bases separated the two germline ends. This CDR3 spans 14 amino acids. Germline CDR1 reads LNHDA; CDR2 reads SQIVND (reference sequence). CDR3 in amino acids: CASSITRNNQPQHF. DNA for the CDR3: TGTGCCAGTAGTATCACGAGGAACAATCAGCCCCAGCATTTT.

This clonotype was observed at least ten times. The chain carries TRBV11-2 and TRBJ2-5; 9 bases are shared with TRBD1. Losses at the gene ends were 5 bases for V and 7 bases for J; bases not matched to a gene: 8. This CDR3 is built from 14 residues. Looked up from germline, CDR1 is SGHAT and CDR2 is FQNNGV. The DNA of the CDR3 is TGTGCCAGCAGCCACGCCGCGGGACAGGGGACCCAGTACTTC. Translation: CASSHAAGQGTQYF.

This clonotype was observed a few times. CDR3 sequence reads: CSAFLPPGQRSNYGYTF. The CDR3 region has the DNA TGCAGTGCGTTCCTACCGCCGGGACAAAGAAGTAACTATGGCTACACCTTC. This sequence joins TRBV20-1 and TRBJ1-2; D may be TRBD1 (6 bases). Germline-derived CDR1 and CDR2 are DFQATT and SNEGSKA (reference sequence). This CDR3 comprises 17 residues. Trimming shortened V by 6 bases and J by 1 base, and 24 bases separated the two germline ends.

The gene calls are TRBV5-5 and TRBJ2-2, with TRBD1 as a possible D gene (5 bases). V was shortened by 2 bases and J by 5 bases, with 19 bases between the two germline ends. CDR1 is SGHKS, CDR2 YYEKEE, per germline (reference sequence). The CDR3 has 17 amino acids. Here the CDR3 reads CASSLIPGQPGTGELFF. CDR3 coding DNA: TGTGCCAGCAGCTTAATTCCCGGCCAACCAGGGACCGGGGAGCTGTTTTTT.

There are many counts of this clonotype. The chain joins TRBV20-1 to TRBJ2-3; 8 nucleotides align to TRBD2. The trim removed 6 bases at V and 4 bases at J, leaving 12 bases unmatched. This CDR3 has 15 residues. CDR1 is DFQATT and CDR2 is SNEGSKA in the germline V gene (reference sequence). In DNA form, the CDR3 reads TGCAGTGCGACCAGGTCCGGGACTAGGGCAGATACGCAGTATTTT. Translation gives CSATRSGTRADTQYF.

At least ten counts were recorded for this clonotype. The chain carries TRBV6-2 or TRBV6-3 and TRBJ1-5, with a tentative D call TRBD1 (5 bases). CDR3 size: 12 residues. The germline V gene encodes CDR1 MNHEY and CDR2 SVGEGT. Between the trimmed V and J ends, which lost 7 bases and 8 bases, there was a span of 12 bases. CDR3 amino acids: CASNRGGEPQHF. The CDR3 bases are TGTGCCAGCAATCGGGGGGGAGAGCCCCAGCATTTT.

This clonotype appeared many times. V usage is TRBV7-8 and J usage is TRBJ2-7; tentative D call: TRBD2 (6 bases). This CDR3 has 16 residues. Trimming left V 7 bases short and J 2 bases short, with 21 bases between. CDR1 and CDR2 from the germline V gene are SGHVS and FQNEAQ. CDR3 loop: CASTPSGEWSAYEQYF. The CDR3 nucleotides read TGTGCCAGCACCCCGTCGGGGGAATGGTCGGCCTACGAGCAGTACTTC. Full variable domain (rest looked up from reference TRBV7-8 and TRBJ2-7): GAGVSQSPRYKVAKRGQDVALRCDPISGHVSLFWYQQALGQGPEFLTYFQNEAQLDKSGLPSDRFFAERPEGSVSTLKIQRTQQEDSAVYLCASTPSGEWSAYEQYFGPGTRLTVT.

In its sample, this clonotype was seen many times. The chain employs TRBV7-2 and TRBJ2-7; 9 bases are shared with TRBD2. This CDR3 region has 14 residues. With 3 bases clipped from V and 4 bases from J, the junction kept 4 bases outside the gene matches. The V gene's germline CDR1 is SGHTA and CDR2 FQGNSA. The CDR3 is CASSFPSGEYEQYF. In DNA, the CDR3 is TGTGCCAGCAGCTTCCCTAGCGGGGAGTACGAGCAGTACTTC.

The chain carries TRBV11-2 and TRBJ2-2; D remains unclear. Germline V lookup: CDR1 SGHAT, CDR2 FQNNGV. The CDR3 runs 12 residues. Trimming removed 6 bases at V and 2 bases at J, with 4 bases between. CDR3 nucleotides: TGTGCCAGCAGAATCAACACCGGGGAGCTGTTTTTT. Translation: CASRINTGELFF.

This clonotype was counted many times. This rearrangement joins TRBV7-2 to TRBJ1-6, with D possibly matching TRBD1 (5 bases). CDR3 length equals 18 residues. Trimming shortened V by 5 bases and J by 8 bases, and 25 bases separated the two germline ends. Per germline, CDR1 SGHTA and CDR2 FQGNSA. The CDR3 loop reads CASSHVLGGGAVDSPLHF. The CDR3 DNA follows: TGTGCCAGCAGCCATGTTCTCGGTGGAGGGGCGGTTGATTCACCCCTCCACTTT.

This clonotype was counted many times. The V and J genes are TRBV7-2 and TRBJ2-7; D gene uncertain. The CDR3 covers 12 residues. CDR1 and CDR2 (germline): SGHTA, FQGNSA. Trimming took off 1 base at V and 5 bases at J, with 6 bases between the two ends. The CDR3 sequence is CASSLVPDEQYF. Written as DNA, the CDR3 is TGTGCCAGCAGCTTAGTCCCGGACGAGCAGTACTTC.